The sequence of this T cell receptor beta chain was determined in a study of T cells after yellow fever vaccination. Study findings and constraints: Sorted repertoires could include abundant contaminating clonotypes from bulk cells. Re-detected after boosting: most primary clones, 96% of CD4 and less than 90% of CD8. Weaker overall, the secondary response nonetheless peaked faster (day 5 versus 15).

A word on this clonotype: Its antigen is currently unknown.

The V gene lost 6 bases and the J gene lost 4 bases, with 17 bases spanning the gap. The CDR3 has 15 residues. TCRdb reanalysed the 5' RACE reads using MiXCR and keeps one entry per CDR3 protein. The sample has some 150,000 distinct CDR3 sequences, about a tenth seen once. The sample was CD8+ T cells sorted from PBMCs, taken 45 days after the yellow fever booster vaccination. The chain has TRBV12-3 or TRBV12-4 and TRBJ2-3; weak D call: TRBD1 (6 bases). The sequence was collected from a man younger than 35 who received the YFV17D yellow fever vaccine. The CDR3 loop reads CASSPYGQLADTQYF. The CDR3 DNA follows: TGTGCCAGCAGCCCTTATGGACAGCTCGCAGATACGCAGTATTTT.